These 17 T cell receptor beta chains share one sample of origin, sequenced in a study of control samples from healthy donors and cancer patients. Profiled with immunoSEQ multiplex PCR; TCRdb holds only in-frame clones, not every one. The sample carries around 180,000 clones, more than 90% recorded once. Sequences were obtained from blood. The receptors shown here come from a middle-aged woman in good health.

The chain employs TRBV5-3 and TRBJ1-2, with D tentatively TRBD1 (6 bases). TRBV5-3 is given ORF status, its function remaining uncertain. V shed 9 bases and J shed 2 bases, with 20 bases lying between them. The CDR3 length is 15 residues. The CDR3 sequence: CANAGQFQGNYGYTF. The CDR3 DNA sequence: TGTGCCAACGCCGGGCAGTTCCAGGGGAACTATGGCTACACCTTC.

The chain recombines TRBV4-1 with TRBJ1-1; unclear D gene. Germline CDR1 and CDR2: MGHRA and YSYEKL. V shed 4 bases and J shed 5 bases, with 17 bases lying between them. The CDR3 is made up of 15 amino acids. CDR3 DNA: TGCGCCAGCAGCCCGACCGCCGGGATAGTAACTGAAGCTTTCTTT. Translated: CASSPTAGIVTEAFF.

This chain links TRBV19 with TRBJ2-1; D is uncertain. This CDR3 spans 13 amino acids. Germline CDR1 is LNHDA and CDR2 is SQIVND (reference sequence). Trimming pared 4 bases from V and 0 bases from J, leaving 4 bases between. CDR3 in DNA: TGTGCCAGTAGTAAGAGCTCCTACAATGAGCAGTTCTTC. As protein: CASSKSSYNEQFF.

The chain recombines TRBV20-1 with TRBJ1-3; D is undetermined. Trimming pared 3 bases from V and 3 bases from J, leaving 9 bases between. Per germline, CDR1 DFQATT and CDR2 SNEGSKA (reference sequence). CDR3 size: 13 residues. This CDR3 is CSASPVLGNTIYF. CDR3 DNA: TGCAGTGCTAGTCCCGTCCTTGGAAACACCATATATTTT.

This chain connects TRBV4-1 to TRBJ1-1, with D hard to call. Looked up from germline, CDR1 is MGHRA and CDR2 is YSYEKL. The CDR3 runs 15 residues. Deletions cut 0 bases from V and 0 bases from J, with 8 bases between. CDR3: CASSQELVLNTEAFF. DNA of the CDR3: TGCGCCAGCAGCCAAGAACTCGTGCTGAACACTGAAGCTTTCTTT.

The chain joins TRBV6-5 to TRBJ2-7; perhaps D is TRBD1 or TRBD2 (6 bases each). The CDR3 consists of 13 residues. V lost 6 bases and J 0 bases, leaving 9 bases between the germline ends. The germline gives CDR1 MNHEY, CDR2 SVGAGI. The CDR3 here is CASRRDNSYEQYF. The DNA for the CDR3 is TGTGCCAGCAGGCGGGACAACTCCTACGAGCAGTACTTC.

The chain links TRBV3-1 (or the pseudogene TRBV3-2) to TRBJ1-4; the D gene is possibly TRBD1 (5 bases). Deletions cut 4 bases from V and 6 bases from J, with 12 bases between. The CDR3 loop spans 14 amino acids. Germline V gives CDR1 LGHDT, CDR2 YNNKEL (reference sequence). CDR3 residues: CASSRGGKDEKLFF. CDR3 in DNA: TGTGCCAGCAGCCGGGGGGGTAAGGATGAAAAACTGTTTTTT.

The rearrangement uses TRBV12-3 or TRBV12-4 and TRBJ1-2; D gene unclear. The CDR3 runs to 12 residues. Trimming left V 6 bases short and J 5 bases short, with 10 bases between. In nucleotides, the CDR3 is TGTGCCAGCAGGCCGGACGGTTATGGCTACACCTTC. It is translated as CASRPDGYGYTF.

V usage is TRBV29-1 and J usage is TRBJ1-1; D is uncertain. The V gene's germline CDR1 is SQVTM and CDR2 ANQGSEA. This CDR3 is built from 12 residues. Deletions cut 7 bases from V and 0 bases from J, with 9 bases between. For the CDR3, the DNA is TGCAGCGCCCTCTCCATGAACACTGAAGCTTTCTTT. Translation: CSALSMNTEAFF.

This clone was seen a single time. The rearrangement links TRBV7-2 to TRBJ1-5, with D unresolved. Germline V gene sequence: CDR1 SGHTA, CDR2 FQGNSA. The V and J ends lost 5 bases and 6 bases respectively, with 8 bases between them. The CDR3 is made up of 12 amino acids. The CDR3 sequence: CASSQSSQPQHF. CDR3 DNA: TGTGCCAGCAGCCAATCCAGTCAGCCCCAGCATTTT.

The chain combines TRBV7-9 with TRBJ2-6; tentative D call: TRBD2 (5 bases). In germline, CDR1 is SEHNR, CDR2 FQNEAQ (reference sequence). The length of the CDR3 is 16 residues. The V and J ends lost 2 bases and 0 bases respectively, with 8 bases between them. In nucleotides, the CDR3 is TGTGCCAGCAGCTTATTACGGGACTCTGGGGCCAACGTCCTGACTTTC. Protein: CASSLLRDSGANVLTF.

The chain carries TRBV7-6 and TRBJ1-6; 7 positions match TRBD1. The V gene end was trimmed by 1 base and the J gene end by 0 bases; junction bases not matched to a gene: 6. The germline V gene has CDR1 SGHVS and CDR2 FNYEAQ. The CDR3 extends over 18 amino acids. DNA for the CDR3: TGTGCCAGCAGCTTAGAGGCAGGGGGTAGCTCCTATAATTCACCCCTCCACTTT. This translates into CASSLEAGGSSYNSPLHF.

The rearrangement links TRBV5-1 to TRBJ2-7; 9 nucleotides match TRBD2. The germline V gene has CDR1 SGHRS and CDR2 YFSETQ. The CDR3 is made up of 15 amino acids. With 4 bases clipped from V and 6 bases from J, the junction kept 11 bases outside the gene matches. The CDR3 sequence: CASSRLLAGPREQYF. The CDR3 bases are TGCGCCAGCAGCCGTCTCCTAGCGGGGCCTCGCGAGCAGTACTTC.

This clone was detected once. The chain uses TRBV28 and TRBJ1-2; 7 nucleotides align to TRBD1. CDR3 length: 12 amino acids. The trim removed 7 bases at V and 8 bases at J, leaving 7 bases unmatched. Germline assignment: CDR1 MDHEN and CDR2 SYDVKM. The CDR3 here is CASTHSGGGYTF. The CDR3 DNA is TGTGCCAGCACACACTCAGGGGGAGGCTACACCTTC.

The chain carries TRBV5-1 and TRBJ1-1; D is unclear. The V end was cut by 5 bases, the J end by 0 bases, with 14 bases between. This CDR3 has 15 amino acids. The germline V gene encodes CDR1 SGHRS and CDR2 YFSETQ. The CDR3 region has the DNA TGCGCCAGCAGGTGGACGGCTGAGATGAACACTGAAGCTTTCTTT. Protein: CASRWTAEMNTEAFF.

In DNA form, the CDR3 reads TGTGCCAGTAGTCAGGGTTGGGCCTACACCTTC. Translating gives CASSQGWAYTF. The V gene is TRBV19, the J gene TRBJ1-2; the D gene is possibly TRBD1 (5 bases). Trimming left V 5 bases short and J 10 bases short, with 11 bases between. This CDR3 comprises 11 residues. In germline, CDR1 is LNHDA, CDR2 SQIVND (reference sequence).

V usage is TRBV10-3 and J usage is TRBJ2-1, with TRBD2 matching over 7 bases. Germline CDR1 reads ENHRY; CDR2 reads SYGVKD. The CDR3 covers 14 residues. Trimming removed 4 bases from V and 8 bases from J; junction bases left unmatched: 8. CDR3 amino acids: CAISATSGGYEQFF. The CDR3 nucleotides are TGTGCCATCAGTGCGACCTCCGGGGGGTATGAGCAGTTCTTC.